These 18 T cell receptor beta chains originate from one sample sequenced in a study of blood T cells in healthy people across ages. A second 7 to 11 cycle PCR used barcoded and J-beta primers. MiXCR, run by TCRdb on the 5' RACE reads, gives a single entry per CDR3 protein. The sample holds 1.5 million to 2 million distinct CDR3 sequences, about 50% seen once. Sequenced: blood. Receptors originate from a woman in her thirties or forties in good health.

This clonotype has just one count. This chain uses TRBV20-1 with TRBJ2-7; 12 bases fit TRBD2. The DNA end lines up better with TRBJ2-5; the J call may be wrong. CDR1 is DFQATT and CDR2 is SNEGSKA in the germline V gene (reference sequence). This CDR3 comprises 15 residues. For the CDR3, the DNA is TGCAGTGCTAGTTCTAGCGGGGGGGTGTTGGAGACCCAGTACTTC. It yields the protein CSASSSGGVLETQYF.

This clonotype was observed a handful of times. This chain's CDR3 is CASSLGQVVPDEQFF. In DNA, the CDR3 is TGTGCCAGCAGCCTGGGACAGGTCGTCCCCGATGAGCAGTTCTTC. V and J are TRBV3-1 and TRBJ2-1; 8 bases line up with TRBD1. With V trimmed by 4 bases and J by 8 bases, 10 bases remained unmatched. The CDR3 contains 15 residues. CDR1 is LGHDT, CDR2 YNNKEL, per germline (reference sequence).

The chain joins TRBV12-3 or TRBV12-4 to TRBJ2-7; no firm D call. Trimming stripped 2 bases from V and 2 bases from J, with 10 bases between. The length of the CDR3 is 14 residues. The CDR3 DNA sequence: TGTGCCAGCAGTTTACAGCCCCGAACCTACGAGCAGTACTTC. This translates into CASSLQPRTYEQYF.

The V call is TRBV27, the J call TRBJ1-2, with D possibly TRBD1 on 6 matching bases. Germline V gene lookup returns CDR1 MNHEY and CDR2 SMNVEV (reference sequence). CDR3 length equals 15 residues. V dropped 3 bases and J dropped 1 base, with 12 bases sitting between them. The CDR3 sequence is CASSFVTGSNYGYTF. The CDR3 DNA is TGTGCCAGCAGTTTTGTAACAGGGAGTAACTATGGCTACACCTTC.

This clonotype was observed a few times. The V gene is TRBV12-3 or TRBV12-4, the J gene TRBJ2-2; D is tentatively TRBD1 or TRBD2 (5 bases each). V was pared by 3 bases and J by 0 bases, with 8 bases between. The CDR3 is 15 residues long. The CDR3 bases are TGTGCCAGCAGTTTGCTGGGGGCGAACACCGGGGAGCTGTTTTTT. It is translated as CASSLLGANTGELFF.

For this clonotype: Given the absence of the conserved phenylalanine or tryptophan at the CDR3 end, a read error is likely. The chain joins TRBV7-2 to TRBJ2-7, with D uncertain. V dropped 2 bases and J dropped 7 bases, with 18 bases sitting between them. Germline assignment: CDR1 SGHTA and CDR2 FQGNSA. The CDR3 covers 15 residues. As DNA, the CDR3 is TGTGCCAGCAGCTTATCGAGTTTTGCCTACAATGAGCAGTACTTA. It yields the protein CASSLSSFAYNEQYL.

The gene calls are TRBV14 and TRBJ2-7; maybe TRBD1 (6 bases). The CDR3 runs to 13 residues. Germline CDR1 reads SGHDN; CDR2 reads FVKESK. The V and J ends lost 8 bases and 0 bases respectively, with 11 bases between them. This CDR3 is CASQQGYSYEQYF. The CDR3 DNA sequence: TGTGCCAGCCAACAGGGTTACTCCTACGAGCAGTACTTC.

The chain has TRBV3-1 and TRBJ2-7; D gene uncertain. Germline V lookup: CDR1 LGHDT, CDR2 YNNKEL (reference sequence). The CDR3 is 17 amino acids. Trimming removed 7 bases at V and 0 bases at J, with 22 bases between. The CDR3 region is CASTSSLGSGPSYEQYF. As DNA, the CDR3 is TGTGCCAGCACCTCATCCTTGGGAAGTGGGCCCTCCTACGAGCAGTACTTC.

The chain joins TRBV29-1 to TRBJ2-7; 7 bases agree with TRBD1. CDR1 and CDR2 (germline): SQVTM, ANQGSEA. The V and J ends lost 7 bases and 4 bases, in that order; junction bases with no gene match: 7. This CDR3 spans 12 amino acids. The CDR3 loop is CSATGQRYEQYF. The CDR3 DNA follows: TGCAGCGCGACGGGACAGAGATACGAGCAGTACTTC.

The sample holds a few counts of this clonotype. V and J are TRBV5-1 and TRBJ2-7, with D perhaps matching TRBD1 (5 bases). CDR3 length equals 14 residues. V lost 2 bases to trimming and J lost 1 base, with 10 bases between them. From germline, CDR1 is SGHRS and CDR2 YFSETQ. The CDR3 region has the DNA TGCGCCAGCAGCTTAGGCAGGACATCCTACGAGCAGTACTTC. Amino acid sequence: CASSLGRTSYEQYF.

The chain carries TRBV4-3 and TRBJ2-1, with TRBD1 as a possible D gene (5 bases). Per the germline V gene, CDR1 is LGHNA and CDR2 is YSLEER. Trimming removed 1 base at V and 8 bases at J, with 9 bases between. The CDR3 has 13 residues. The CDR3 region has the DNA TGCGCCAGCAGCCAAGCAGGGTACGATGAGCAGTTCTTC. Protein: CASSQAGYDEQFF.

In this sample, this clonotype turned up a few times. The chain carries TRBV6-2 or TRBV6-3 and TRBJ2-5, with 7 bases aligning to TRBD1. V was clipped by 6 bases and J by 2 bases; unmatched bases: 15. The germline CDR1 and CDR2 sequences are MNHEY and SVGEGT. This CDR3 has 17 amino acids. The CDR3 coding sequence is TGTGCCAGCAGACACTCCCCGACAGGGCCAGAACAAGAGACCCAGTACTTC. Translation: CASRHSPTGPEQETQYF.

This clonotype was recorded only once. This chain uses TRBV20-1 with TRBJ1-6; 10 bases map to TRBD1. Germline V gene sequence: CDR1 DFQATT, CDR2 SNEGSKA (reference sequence). The trim removed 5 bases at V and 1 base at J, leaving 11 bases unmatched. This CDR3 is built from 18 residues. The CDR3 sequence is CSARPRDRGRSYNSPLHF. As DNA, the CDR3 is TGCAGTGCTCGCCCCCGGGACAGGGGTAGGTCCTATAATTCACCCCTCCACTTT.

V usage is TRBV20-1 and J usage is TRBJ2-2; 8 bases match TRBD1. Germline loops: CDR1 DFQATT, CDR2 SNEGSKA (reference sequence). The V gene end was trimmed by 7 bases and the J gene end by 3 bases; junction bases not matched to a gene: 4. The CDR3 consists of 13 residues. The CDR3 coding sequence is TGCAGTGGGGACAGGTCTGACACCGGGGAGCTGTTTTTT. Its protein is CSGDRSDTGELFF.

In its sample, this clonotype was seen a few times. The genes are TRBV7-2 and TRBJ2-7, with D unclear. The J call could be wrong; TRBJ2-5 is a better fit for the DNA end. This CDR3 is 15 amino acids long. Germline CDR1 SGHTA, CDR2 FQGNSA. Here the CDR3 DNA reads TGTGCCAGCAGCTTATGGGCGTCGACCGAGGAGACCCAGTACTTC. The encoded protein is CASSLWASTEETQYF.

The CDR3 loop is CASSEERGLNQPQHF. In DNA, the CDR3 is TGTGCCAGCAGTGAAGAAAGGGGCCTCAATCAGCCCCAGCATTTT. This sequence joins TRBV6-1 and TRBJ1-5, with D possibly TRBD1 on 5 matching bases. The CDR3 spans 15 residues. The germline V gene has CDR1 MNHNS and CDR2 SASEGT. Trimming shortened V by 1 base and J by 3 bases, and 10 bases separated the two germline ends.

This clonotype has more than one count but fewer than ten. V gene TRBV29-1 combines with J gene TRBJ2-3; D possibly corresponds to TRBD2 (6 bases). Germline values: CDR1 SQVTM, CDR2 ANQGSEA. Trimming pared 0 bases from V and 6 bases from J, leaving 10 bases between. The CDR3 contains 13 residues. CDR3 sequence (DNA): TGCAGCGTTGAAGAATCGGGAGCCGATACGCAGTATTTT. Residues: CSVEESGADTQYF.

This chain joins TRBV7-2 and TRBJ1-5; D is undetermined. The CDR3 sequence is 15 residues long. V was pared by 1 base and J by 0 bases, with 7 bases between. Germline values: CDR1 SGHTA, CDR2 FQGNSA. The CDR3 region is CASSLVEGSNQPQHF. DNA for the CDR3: TGTGCCAGCAGCTTAGTGGAGGGTAGCAATCAGCCCCAGCATTTT.